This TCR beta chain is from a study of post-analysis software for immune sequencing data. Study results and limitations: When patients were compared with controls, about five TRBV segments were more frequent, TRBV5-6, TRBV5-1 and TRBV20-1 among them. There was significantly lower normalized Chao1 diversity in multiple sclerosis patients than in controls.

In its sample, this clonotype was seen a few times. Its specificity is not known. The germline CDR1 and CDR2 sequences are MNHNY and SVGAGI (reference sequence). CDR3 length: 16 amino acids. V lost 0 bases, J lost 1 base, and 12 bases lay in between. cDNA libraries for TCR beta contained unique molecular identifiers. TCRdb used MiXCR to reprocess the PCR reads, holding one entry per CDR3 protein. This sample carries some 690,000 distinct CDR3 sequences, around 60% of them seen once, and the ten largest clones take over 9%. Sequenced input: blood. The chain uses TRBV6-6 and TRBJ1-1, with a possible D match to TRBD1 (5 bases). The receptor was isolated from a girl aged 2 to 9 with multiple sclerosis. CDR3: CASSYSPGPPNTEAFF. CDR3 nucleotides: TGTGCCAGCAGTTACTCTCCGGGACCGCCGAACACTGAAGCTTTCTTT.